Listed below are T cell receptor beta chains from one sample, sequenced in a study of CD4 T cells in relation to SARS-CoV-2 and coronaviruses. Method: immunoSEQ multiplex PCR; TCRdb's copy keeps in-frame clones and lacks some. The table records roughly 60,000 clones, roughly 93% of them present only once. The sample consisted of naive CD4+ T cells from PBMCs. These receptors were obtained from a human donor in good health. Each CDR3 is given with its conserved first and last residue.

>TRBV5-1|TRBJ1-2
CATSGLYGYTF
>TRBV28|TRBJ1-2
CASSSQGPYGYTF
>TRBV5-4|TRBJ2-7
CASSLAFGGSGSYEQYF
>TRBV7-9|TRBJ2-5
CASSPRRWEETQYF
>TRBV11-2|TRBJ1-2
CASSLERDRGRYGYTF
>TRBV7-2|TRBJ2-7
CASINDAGTGGPPYEQYF
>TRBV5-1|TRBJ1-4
CASSTPGTGGEKLFF
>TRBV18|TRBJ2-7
CASSQLWGDEQYF
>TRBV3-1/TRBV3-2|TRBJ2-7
CASRLGVKEEQYF
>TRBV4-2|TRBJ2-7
CASSQEQQRYEQYF
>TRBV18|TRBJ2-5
CASSPGQGREYF
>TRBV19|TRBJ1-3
CASRPSGIGNTIYF
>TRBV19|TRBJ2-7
CASSIMTGGLSEQYF
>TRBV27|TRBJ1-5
CASSSVNRGRSNQPQHF
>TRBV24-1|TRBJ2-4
CATSEKGTGKNIQYF
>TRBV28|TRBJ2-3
CASSSRDKGTDTQYF
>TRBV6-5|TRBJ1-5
CAVTECNQPQHF
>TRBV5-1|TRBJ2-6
CASSFGTGDSGANVLTF
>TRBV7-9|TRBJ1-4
CASSVLGGREKLFF
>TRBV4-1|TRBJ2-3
CASSQGNGDTQYF
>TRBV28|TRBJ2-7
CATYPSDSYEQYF
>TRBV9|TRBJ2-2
CASSVDGGSYYTGELFF
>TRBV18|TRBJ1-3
CASSPPGTDGNTIYF
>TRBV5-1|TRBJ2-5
CASSRAGGPETQYF
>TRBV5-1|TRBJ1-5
CASSLGGEGQPQHF
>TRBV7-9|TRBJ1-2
CASRTGTFYGYTF
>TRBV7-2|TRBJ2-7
CASSALSYEQYF
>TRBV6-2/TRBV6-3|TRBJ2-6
CASSIGQGSGANVLTF